This passage covers 32 T cell receptor beta chains from one sample sequenced in a study of shared T cell receptors in the human thymus. Here immunoSEQ multiplex PCR was the method, and the copy in TCRdb shows in-frame clones only, minus some. This sample yields hundreds of thousands of clones, of which 70% to 80% are seen a single time; 0.01% to 0.015% belongs to the top ten. This sample also appeared in a second study, on human thymus T cells.

Sequencing was performed on thymocytes. The receptors stem from a boy under two years old with a congenital heart defect.

In its sample, this clone was seen a few times. The chain combines TRBV4-3 with TRBJ2-7; 7 nucleotides align to TRBD2. CDR1 is LGHNA and CDR2 is YSLEER in the germline V gene. This CDR3 has 15 residues. Trimming at V came to 3 bases and at J to 7 bases, leaving 12 bases not matched to a gene. CDR3 loop: CASSHEAGKGSEQYF. The CDR3 DNA reads as TGCGCCAGCAGCCACGAAGCGGGAAAGGGTTCTGAGCAGTACTTC.

The V and J genes are TRBV4-1 and TRBJ2-1, with TRBD2 as a possible D gene (6 bases). Germline values: CDR1 MGHRA, CDR2 YSYEKL. Deletions cut 0 bases from V and 4 bases from J, with 13 bases between. CDR3 length: 16 residues. The CDR3 coding sequence is TGCGCCAGCAGCCAAGAAGGGCGCGGGAAGTACAATGAGCAGTTCTTC. Translation gives CASSQEGRGKYNEQFF.

The CDR3 loop is CASSLVEEAGETQYF. The CDR3 DNA is TGTGCCAGCAGCTTAGTTGAGGAGGCAGGTGAGACCCAGTACTTC. J is TRBJ2-5 and V is TRBV11-2; D perhaps matches TRBD2 (5 bases). V was trimmed by 1 base and J by 5 bases, leaving 14 bases between them. Germline V CDR1 and CDR2: SGHAT, FQNNGV. This CDR3 comprises 15 residues.

The genes are TRBV4-2 and TRBJ2-3, with TRBD2 matching over 8 bases. The V segment lost 1 base and the J segment 1 base; nucleotides outside the gene matches: 28. The CDR3 spans 24 residues. Germline V gives CDR1 LGHNA, CDR2 YNFKEQ. The CDR3 nucleotides read TGTGCCAGCAGCCAAGTGGGGAGAATCGGCCCAGCGGGAGTTGTTGTATGCGGCACAGATACGCAGTATTTT. Amino acid sequence: CASSQVGRIGPAGVVVCGTDTQYF.

This chain uses TRBV6-1 with TRBJ2-3; D may be TRBD2 (6 bases). Germline CDR1 is MNHNS and CDR2 is SASEGT. V lost 6 bases, J lost 2 bases, and 15 bases lay in between. This CDR3 is 15 amino acids long. CDR3 residues: CASSRWEVATDTQYF. In nucleotides, the CDR3 is TGTGCCAGCAGCCGTTGGGAGGTGGCCACAGATACGCAGTATTTT.

The chain employs TRBV27 and TRBJ2-3, with D tentatively TRBD2 (6 bases). CDR1 is MNHEY and CDR2 is SMNVEV in the germline V gene (reference sequence). V was clipped by 2 bases and J by 3 bases, with 12 bases between them. CDR3 size: 15 residues. CDR3 DNA sequence: TGTGCCAGCAGTTTACGGGGGAGGAGGACAGATACGCAGTATTTT. Its protein is CASSLRGRRTDTQYF.

V usage is TRBV30 and J usage is TRBJ1-1; TRBD1 aligns across 10 bases. The CDR3 loop spans 15 amino acids. Germline V gene data show CDR1 as GTSNPN and CDR2 as SVGIG (reference sequence). J lost 13 bases, V lost 2 bases, and 16 bases had no gene match. CDR3 sequence: CAWSTGQGPPRDHFF. The CDR3 bases are TGTGCCTGGAGTACGGGACAGGGGCCACCCAGGGATCATTTCTTT.

CDR3 sequence reads: CASSKGLSEDEQFF. CDR3 coding DNA: TGTGCCAGCAGTAAGGGACTTTCGGAGGATGAGCAGTTCTTC. This chain connects TRBV6-5 to TRBJ2-1; a weak D match, TRBD2 (6 bases). From germline, CDR1 is MNHEY and CDR2 SVGAGI. This CDR3 has 14 residues. V gave up 5 bases and J gave up 8 bases, with 16 bases separating them.

On this clone: At one of its ends the junction is not consistent with the germline gene, which may arise from a read error. The J gene is TRBJ1-2, the V gene TRBV30, with D tentatively TRBD1 (6 bases). Germline CDR1 and CDR2: GTSNPN and SVGIG (reference sequence). The CDR3 totals 15 residues. The CDR3, as DNA: TGTGCCTGGAGGGGAGGGGGGGCTCCTAAGTATGGCTACACCTTC. This gives the protein CAWRGGGAPKYGYTF. Supplemented by reference TRBV30 and TRBJ1-2, the full variable domain reads SQTIHQWPATLVQPVGSPLSLECTVEGTSNPNLYWYRQAAGRGLQLLFYSVGIGQISSEVPQNLSASRPQDRQFILSSKKLLLSDSGFYLCAWRGGGAPKYGYTFGSGTRLTVV.

The rearrangement joins TRBV6-6 to TRBJ1-2, with D possibly matching TRBD1 (6 bases). V lost 0 bases, J lost 1 base, and 9 bases lay in between. The CDR3 has 15 amino acids. The V gene's germline CDR1 is MNHNY and CDR2 SVGAGI (reference sequence). The CDR3 DNA is TGTGCCAGCAGTTACTCGAGGGGGGGTAACTATGGCTACACCTTC. Its protein product is CASSYSRGGNYGYTF.

V usage is TRBV19 and J usage is TRBJ2-1; 7 nucleotides align to TRBD1. The junction had 7 bases not matched to a gene; V was cut back by 5 bases and J by 0 bases. Germline values: CDR1 LNHDA, CDR2 SQIVND (reference sequence). The CDR3 totals 16 residues. The CDR3 sequence: CASSSDRARSYNEQFF. The CDR3 DNA reads TGTGCCAGTAGTTCAGACAGGGCCCGCTCCTACAATGAGCAGTTCTTC.

The chain employs TRBV11-2 and TRBJ1-5; D perhaps matches TRBD1 (5 bases). The CDR3 extends over 14 amino acids. The V end lost 5 bases, the J end lost 4 bases, and 12 bases lay between the germline ends. The germline gives CDR1 SGHAT, CDR2 FQNNGV. The DNA of the CDR3 is TGTGCCAGCAGCCCCGCCCCAGGGAATCAGCCCCAGCATTTT. Translated: CASSPAPGNQPQHF. Supplemented by reference TRBV11-2 and TRBJ1-5, the full variable domain reads EAGVAQSPRYKIIEKRQSVAFWCNPISGHATLYWYQQILGQGPKLLIQFQNNGVVDDSQLPKDRFSAERLKGVDSTLKIQPAKLEDSAVYLCASSPAPGNQPQHFGDGTRLSIL.

The chain combines TRBV11-3 with TRBJ2-7; 9 positions agree with TRBD2. V dropped 3 bases and J dropped 3; count of bases not matched to a gene: 12. The germline CDR1 and CDR2 sequences are SGHNT and YENEEA. The CDR3 loop spans 17 amino acids. CDR3 in amino acids: CASSFRCLAGANYEQYF. CDR3 bases: TGTGCCAGCAGCTTTCGTTGCTTAGCGGGAGCGAACTACGAGCAGTACTTC.

This chain's CDR3 is CASSSGGTGQHYGYTF. The DNA for the CDR3 is TGTGCCAGCAGTTCTGGGGGAACAGGGCAGCACTATGGCTACACCTTC. The chain carries TRBV6-5 and TRBJ1-2, with D perhaps matching TRBD1 (6 bases). Trimming shortened V by 4 bases and J by 3 bases, and 18 bases separated the two germline ends. This CDR3 has 16 residues. From germline, CDR1 is MNHEY and CDR2 SVGAGI.

The chain uses TRBV12-2 and TRBJ2-7; the table assigns TRBD2, which was not confirmed against the DNA. TRBV12-2 is assigned pseudogene status. The CDR3 is made up of 15 amino acids. The CDR3 sequence: CASRTGGRASYEQYF. DNA of the CDR3: TGTGCAAGTCGGACCGGCGGGAGGGCCTCCTACGAGCAGTACTTC.

The table lists this clone with a few counts. V usage is TRBV27 and J usage is TRBJ2-2; the match to TRBD2 covers 12 bases. Trimming at V came to 6 bases and at J to 5 bases, leaving 4 bases not matched to a gene. The germline CDR1 and CDR2 sequences are MNHEY and SMNVEV (reference sequence). The CDR3 is 15 amino acids. In nucleotides, the CDR3 is TGTGCCAGCAGCCCCCTAGCGGGAGGGACCGGGGAGCTGTTTTTT. Amino acids: CASSPLAGGTGELFF.

The chain joins TRBV2 to TRBJ2-1; possible D gene TRBD1, 5 bases. Germline V gives CDR1 SNHLY, CDR2 FYNNEI. V was trimmed by 8 bases and J by 4 bases, leaving 15 bases between them. The CDR3 runs to 14 residues. The CDR3 bases are TGTGCCAGCGGGGCAAGCGACAGTTACAATGAGCAGTTCTTC. Its translation: CASGASDSYNEQFF.

This chain links TRBV11-2 with TRBJ2-7; 9 bases match TRBD1. Trimming took 5 bases from V and 2 from J; bases not matched to a gene: 7. Germline CDR1 and CDR2: SGHAT and FQNNGV. The CDR3 contains 15 residues. CDR3 sequence reads: CASSLGTGLPYEQYF. CDR3 DNA sequence: TGTGCCAGCAGCCTCGGGACAGGGTTACCCTACGAGCAGTACTTC.

V gene TRBV28 combines with J gene TRBJ2-5; D unresolved. CDR3 length: 13 amino acids. The V end lost 3 bases, the J end lost 1 base, and 6 bases lay between the germline ends. Germline CDR1 MDHEN, CDR2 SYDVKM. DNA for the CDR3: TGTGCCAGCAGTTTCTTTTCCCAAGAGACCCAGTACTTC. Its protein product is CASSFFSQETQYF.

This chain uses TRBV30 with TRBJ2-2; 7 nucleotides align to TRBD2. Germline CDR1 is GTSNPN and CDR2 is SVGIG (reference sequence). CDR3 length: 15 amino acids. V dropped 3 bases and J dropped 4; count of bases not matched to a gene: 8. CDR3 amino acids: CAWRCCGRVTGELFF. CDR3 sequence (DNA): TGTGCCTGGAGGTGCTGCGGGAGAGTCACCGGGGAGCTGTTTTTT.

This chain uses TRBV15 with TRBJ2-2; the match to TRBD1 covers 11 bases. This CDR3 is 22 amino acids long. Per the germline V gene, CDR1 is LNHNV and CDR2 is YYDKDF (reference sequence). The V segment lost 1 base and the J segment 1 base; nucleotides outside the gene matches: 17. The CDR3 is CATSRAPPREDRGHLNTGELFF. The DNA for the CDR3 is TGTGCCACCAGCAGAGCCCCGCCCCGGGAGGACAGGGGGCACCTGAACACCGGGGAGCTGTTTTTT. Complete variable domain (other parts from reference TRBV15 and TRBJ2-2): DAMVIQNPRYQVTQFGKPVTLSCSQTLNHNVMYWYQQKSSQAPKLLFHYYDKDFNNEADTPDNFQSRRPNTSFCFLDIRSPGLGDTAMYLCATSRAPPREDRGHLNTGELFFGEGSRLTVL.

The chain couples TRBV4-1 to TRBJ2-5; unclear D gene. CDR1 MGHRA and CDR2 YSYEKL come from the germline V gene. This CDR3 has 14 amino acids. Trimming shortened V by 1 base and J by 3 bases, and 9 bases separated the two germline ends. CDR3 DNA: TGCGCCAGCAGCCAAGTCCTAATAGAAGAGACCCAGTACTTC. It codes for CASSQVLIEETQYF.

This clone was counted a single time. This chain connects TRBV10-1 to TRBJ2-1; 8 nucleotides align to TRBD1. The V and J ends lost 8 bases and 7 bases, in that order; junction bases with no gene match: 13. The CDR3 totals 15 residues. CDR1 and CDR2 from the germline V gene are WNHNN and SYGVQD (reference sequence). The chain's CDR3 is CASAPRRQGTNEQFF. The CDR3 region has the DNA TGCGCCAGCGCTCCGAGGAGACAGGGGACGAATGAGCAGTTCTTC.

This clone has just one count. This sequence joins TRBV30 and TRBJ2-5; 7 bases are a match to TRBD1. This CDR3 has 17 amino acids. Germline V gives CDR1 GTSNPN, CDR2 SVGIG (reference sequence). V was pared by 5 bases and J by 0 bases, with 15 bases of the junction left unmatched. The CDR3 loop is CAWFWGTWDSNQETQYF. The CDR3, as DNA: TGTGCCTGGTTCTGGGGCACATGGGACAGCAACCAAGAGACCCAGTACTTC.

This chain joins TRBV28 and TRBJ1-1; no clear D gene. Trimming took off 8 bases at V and 5 bases at J, with 9 bases between the two ends. CDR1 and CDR2 (germline): MDHEN, SYDVKM. The length of the CDR3 is 11 residues. CDR3 nucleotide sequence: TGTGCCAGCTGTTCTAGGACTGAAGCTTTCTTT. It translates to CASCSRTEAFF.

V usage is TRBV6-1 and J usage is TRBJ1-4; D is undetermined. Germline lookup yields CDR1 MNHNS and CDR2 SASEGT. V lost 10 bases and J lost 8, with 11 bases in between. This CDR3 comprises 11 residues. This chain's CDR3 is CATRGREKLFF. The CDR3 region has the DNA TGTGCCACCCGGGGAAGGGAAAAACTGTTTTTT.

The chain employs TRBV5-1 and TRBJ1-2; the D gene is possibly TRBD1 (5 bases). CDR1 and CDR2 from the germline V gene are SGHRS and YFSETQ. Trimming cost V 0 bases and J 8 bases, with 17 bases left between them. The CDR3 covers 15 residues. The CDR3 region has the DNA TGCGCCAGCAGCTTGGCACCCGACAAGGGGCCGGGCTACACCTTC. It translates to CASSLAPDKGPGYTF.

This sequence joins TRBV9 and TRBJ1-1, with D possibly being TRBD1 (6 bases). Trimming shortened V by 5 bases and J by 3 bases, and 17 bases separated the two germline ends. In germline, CDR1 is SGDLS, CDR2 YYNGEE. The CDR3 loop spans 15 amino acids. CDR3 in DNA: TGTGCCAGCAGTCCCCGAGGGGGTTTGGACACTGAAGCTTTCTTT. Encoded protein: CASSPRGGLDTEAFF.

This chain connects TRBV2 to TRBJ2-5; 13 positions agree with TRBD2. Germline V gives CDR1 SNHLY, CDR2 FYNNEI. V gave up 6 bases and J gave up 6 bases; unmatched junction bases: 10. CDR3 length: 16 amino acids. This CDR3 is CASSALTSGRAQTQYF. The DNA of the CDR3 is TGTGCCAGCAGCGCCTTAACTAGCGGGAGGGCCCAGACCCAGTACTTC.

Only a few counts were recorded for this clone. This chain joins TRBV5-8 and TRBJ2-3; 11 nucleotides match TRBD2. Trimming removed 4 bases from V and 0 bases from J; junction bases left unmatched: 7. The CDR3 sequence is 17 residues long. The germline V gene has CDR1 SGHTS and CDR2 YDEGEE. CDR3 residues: CASSPGTSGPSTDTQYF. CDR3 in DNA: TGTGCCAGCAGCCCCGGGACTAGCGGCCCTAGCACAGATACGCAGTATTTT.

This CDR3 is CASSPGDRVDPEAFF. The CDR3, as DNA: TGTGCCAGCAGCCCGGGGGACAGGGTAGACCCTGAAGCTTTCTTT. The rearrangement joins TRBV11-2 to TRBJ1-1; 9 positions agree with TRBD1. The CDR3 extends over 15 amino acids. Trimming took 5 bases from V and 6 from J; bases not matched to a gene: 10. Germline CDR1 and CDR2: SGHAT and FQNNGV.

This sequence joins TRBV6-5 and TRBJ2-7; 9 bases line up with TRBD1. Germline trimming cut 7 bases from V and 6 bases from J; bases unmatched to any gene: 10. Germline V gene sequence: CDR1 MNHEY, CDR2 SVGAGI. The CDR3 runs 14 residues. The CDR3 here is CASKPPGQGPEQYF. The CDR3 bases are TGTGCCAGCAAGCCACCGGGACAGGGACCCGAGCAGTACTTC.